The T cell receptor beta chain described here comes from a study of OX40 agonist ivuxolimab in advanced cancers. About the study: Aged roughly 23 to 79 with a mean of roughly 63 years, they were roughly 83% male.

The CDR3 is made up of 16 amino acids. From germline, CDR1 is LNHDA and CDR2 SQIVND (reference sequence). The V end was cut by 2 bases, the J end by 1 base, with 12 bases between. Assay used: immunoSEQ multiplex PCR; TCRdb lists only in-frame clones, some missing. The sample carries about 89,000 clones, around nine tenths recorded once. J is TRBJ1-5 and V is TRBV19; D remains unclear. Sample: CD4+ or CD8+ T cells sorted from blood, taken in a trial of the OX40 agonist ivuxolimab. The receptor comes from an adult with an advanced solid tumor such as melanoma, head and neck, liver or kidney cancer. CDR3 loop: CASSIIRVASNQPQHF. CDR3 DNA sequence: TGTGCCAGTAGTATAATTAGGGTGGCGAGCAATCAGCCCCAGCATTTT. Complete variable domain (other parts from reference TRBV19 and TRBJ1-5): DGGITQSPKYLFRKEGQNVTLSCEQNLNHDAMYWYRQDPGQGLRLIYYSQIVNDFQKGDIAEGYSVSREKKESFPLTVTSAQKNPTAFYLCASSIIRVASNQPQHFGDGTRLSIL.